These 11 T cell receptor beta chains originate from one sample sequenced in a study of T-cell reconstitution after alpha-beta-depleted transplantation in children. Using unique molecular identifiers, the investigators prepared the TCRbeta library. TCRdb re-called the PCR reads with MiXCR, one entry per CDR3 protein. The table shows 45,000 to 55,000 distinct CDR3 sequences, with about 5% occurring only once. Sample: PBMCs, mostly from graft donor cells, taken 60 days after TCRalphabeta/CD19-depleted stem cell transplant. The receptors were sampled from a female patient aged 2-9 years who had a stem cell transplant for aplastic anemia, so the T cells may come from the graft donor.

Comment on this clonotype: This may be a read error: a much more frequent sequence differs by one nucleotide. The chain has TRBV20-1 and TRBJ1-1; 10 positions agree with TRBD1. The length of the CDR3 is 16 residues. Germline lookup yields CDR1 DFQATT and CDR2 SNEGSKA (reference sequence). The ends lost 1 base at V and 0 bases at J; junction bases unmatched: 5. The CDR3 reads CSARVGQGNMNTEAFF. Written as DNA, the CDR3 is TGCAGTGCTAGAGTGGGACAGGGGAATATGAACACTGAAGCTTTCTTT.

This clonotype was recorded many times. This chain uses TRBV7-9 with TRBJ2-3; TRBD2 aligns across 9 bases. The germline gives CDR1 SEHNR, CDR2 FQNEAQ (reference sequence). The CDR3 sequence is 16 residues long. V shed 5 bases, J shed 5 bases, and the junction held 11 bases outside the gene matches. CDR3 in amino acids: CASSQEIAGEGDTQYF. The DNA of the CDR3 is TGTGCCAGCAGCCAGGAGATAGCGGGAGAGGGAGATACGCAGTATTTT.

This clonotype has a count of ten or more. This rearrangement joins TRBV20-1 to TRBJ2-3, with 7 positions matching TRBD2. Looked up from germline, CDR1 is DFQATT and CDR2 is SNEGSKA (reference sequence). The ends lost 3 bases at V and 5 bases at J; junction bases unmatched: 14. This CDR3 comprises 16 residues. The DNA for the CDR3 is TGCAGTGCTAGTCGGTGGGACGGGAGGTTGATAGATACGCAGTATTTT. Translation: CSASRWDGRLIDTQYF.

This clonotype was counted ten times or more. J is TRBJ1-1 and V is TRBV13; possible D gene TRBD1, 6 bases. Trimming stripped 0 bases from V and 6 bases from J, with 14 bases between. The V gene's germline CDR1 is PRHDT and CDR2 FYEKMQ (reference sequence). The CDR3 is made up of 15 amino acids. The CDR3: CASSLGRGRGAEAFF. The DNA for the CDR3 is TGTGCCAGCAGCTTAGGCAGGGGCAGAGGGGCTGAAGCTTTCTTT.

This clonotype appeared many times. The chain combines TRBV9 with TRBJ2-1; D is unclear. Trimming left V 0 bases short and J 7 bases short, with 11 bases between. Per germline, CDR1 SGDLS and CDR2 YYNGEE. This CDR3 is 14 amino acids long. In nucleotides, the CDR3 is TGTGCCAGCAGCGTAGAGGTGGTCACAAATGAGCAGTTCTTC. It encodes CASSVEVVTNEQFF.

This clonotype came up many times. V and J are TRBV6-5 and TRBJ2-1; no reliable D call. CDR3 length equals 15 residues. CDR1 and CDR2 (germline): MNHEY, SVGAGI. The germline V and J ends were trimmed by 5 bases and 0 bases, with 11 bases remaining between them. Here the CDR3 reads CASSNAHPSYNEQFF. Here the CDR3 DNA reads TGTGCCAGCAGTAACGCACACCCCTCCTACAATGAGCAGTTCTTC.

This clonotype appeared many times. In DNA form, the CDR3 reads TGTGCCAGCAGCTTGTCACAGAACACTGAAGCTTTCTTT. Residues: CASSLSQNTEAFF. The chain links TRBV7-6 to TRBJ1-1; no firm D call. V lost 3 bases and J 1 base, leaving 6 bases between the germline ends. Looked up from germline, CDR1 is SGHVS and CDR2 is FNYEAQ. This CDR3 has 13 residues.

This clonotype was detected many times. The chain couples TRBV7-2 to TRBJ2-3; D perhaps matches TRBD2 (6 bases). Germline V CDR1 and CDR2: SGHTA, FQGNSA. The CDR3 has 16 amino acids. Between the trimmed V and J ends, which lost 5 bases and 3 bases, there was a span of 18 bases. CDR3 nucleotides: TGTGCCAGCAGCCGTCGGGGGTCCCTAGGGACAGATACGCAGTATTTT. Its translation is CASSRRGSLGTDTQYF.

This clonotype was detected ten times or more. The rearrangement uses TRBV20-1 and TRBJ1-3, with a weak D call TRBD1 (5 bases). V lost 6 bases, J lost 0 bases, and 12 bases lay in between. CDR1 is DFQATT, CDR2 SNEGSKA, per germline (reference sequence). The CDR3 runs to 14 residues. CDR3 sequence reads: CSATAPNSGNTIYF. CDR3 nucleotide sequence: TGCAGTGCGACAGCCCCTAACTCTGGAAACACCATATATTTT.

The gene calls are TRBV4-2 and TRBJ2-1; D is perhaps TRBD2 (6 bases). CDR3 size: 15 residues. The germline V gene has CDR1 LGHNA and CDR2 YNFKEQ. The germline V and J ends were trimmed by 9 bases and 3 bases, with 18 bases remaining between them. This CDR3 is CARGLGLPDYNEQFF. Here the CDR3 DNA reads TGTGCCAGGGGCCTCGGACTACCTGACTACAATGAGCAGTTCTTC.

This clonotype was seen repeatedly, ten times or more. The J gene is TRBJ2-3, the V gene TRBV6-4; perhaps TRBD1 as D (6 bases). Germline CDR1 MRHNA, CDR2 SNTAGT. This CDR3 region has 14 residues. Trimming pared 6 bases from V and 2 bases from J, leaving 12 bases between. The CDR3 here is CASRAGATTDTQYF. The CDR3 nucleotides are TGTGCCAGCAGGGCAGGGGCGACCACAGATACGCAGTATTTT.